This T cell receptor beta chain is from a study of T cell responses to AZD1222 COVID-19 vaccine (dated by TCRdb to 2020 to 2023). About the investigation overall: Because spike-specific TCR depth and breadth did not differ between the two schedules, AZD1222 recipients who got a second dose at roughly 4 weeks were pooled with those who got a second dose at roughly 12 weeks. A total of 230 to 250 trial participants underwent TCR sequencing, of whom roughly 210 received two doses of AZD1222 and about 25 received two doses of the MenACWY control vaccine. Trial participants were enrolled by age into 18-55, 56-69 and 70-plus year subgroups, with approximately 150, 30 and 60 TCR-sequenced participants respectively. On the study overall, not on this receptor specifically: Epitopes outside the regions mutated in the B.1.351 and B.1.1.7 variants were reportedly recognized by nearly half of the unique spike-specific TCRs. The 56-69-year group was small, and its depth increase did not reach significance, likely because of low power. Conclusions about previously exposed vaccinees are limited, since just 5 to 7 AZD1222 recipients were seropositive for SARS-CoV-2 at baseline. Most participants were white British and females outnumbered males, and the authors suggested that clonal diversity may have been underestimated. A significant rise in spike-specific TCR breadth and depth was observed after two AZD1222 doses relative to day 0 and relative to MenACWY recipients. The vaccine-associated CD4 TCRs covered the entire spike protein, and the dominant responses fell in regions 160-218 and 743-854. No day 14 peak-response samples were available, so repertoires were characterized only after the peak T cell response.

The germline V gene encodes CDR1 SEHNR and CDR2 FQNEAQ (reference sequence). The junction shows trimming of 7 bases on V and 0 bases on J, plus 12 bases between the germline ends. The CDR3 sequence holds 14 residues, the cysteine and phenylalanine included. Only the CDR3 portion is preserved as DNA: 42 bases, with reading frame beginning at the first base. Per the publication, the time point label means: baseline before first vaccination. Vaccinee samples were obtained from the UK trials COV001 and COV002, which included a single-blind randomized controlled phase 2/3 trial of AZD1222 (ChAdOx1 nCoV-19) in healthy adults. For TCRbeta chain sequencing, PBMC samples from trial participants were taken at day 0 and at day 28 after the second dose. The CDR3 regions of human TCRbeta chains were analyzed by immunosequencing. Regarding the original processing steps: TCRs in the repertoires were matched against a reference library of SARS-CoV-2-specific TCRs that had been generated with the MIRA antigen-specificity platform. Breadth meant the fraction of unique TCRs that were SARS-CoV-2-associated, whereas depth meant the fraction of total T cells that were SARS-CoV-2-associated. Using the MIRA data, every spike-specific TCR was mapped to the spike region that the TCR reacted to and assigned to either a CD4 or a CD8 class. Log10-transformed breadth and depth values were compared by one-way ANOVA with Sidak's multiple comparisons tests. TCRdb obtained this table from immuneACCESS and retained in-frame rearrangements with V and J assigned. These tables miss some clones; where compared with another copy, unresolved V genes account for less than half of the shortfall, and the remainder is unexplained. V and J calls and clone size are given by that table; D and trimming were obtained from the DNA. This sample lists roughly 200,000 clones; just over 85% were detected once. Of the sample, 7.7% is held by the ten largest clones.

About this clone: Which antigen it targets is not known. One base away there is no much larger clone; base qualities are not given.

This chain joins TRBV7-9 to TRBJ1-1, and the D gene may be TRBD1, 5 bases matching. The receptor was derived from an adult in good health. The sample in question was peripheral blood, obtained on day 0 of AZD1222 vaccination. This receptor has the CDR3 CASTLVGLNTEAFF. The sequenced DNA: TGTGCCAGCACCCTTGTGGGGCTGAACACTGAAGCTTTCTTT.